The 32 T cell receptor beta chains in this list originate from one sample, sequenced in a study of cytomegalovirus exposure and HLA in healthy donors. PCR used 60 Vbeta primers and 13 Jbeta primers. Method: immunoSEQ multiplex PCR; TCRdb's copy keeps in-frame clones and lacks some. The data contain 150,000 to 250,000 clones, under 90% of them singletons. The sequenced sample consisted of PBMCs. Receptor source: a boy under 10 years old in good health and CMV-seronegative.

The chain couples TRBV6-4 to TRBJ1-6; tentative D call: TRBD1 (6 bases). From germline, CDR1 is MRHNA and CDR2 SNTAGT. Trimming pared 9 bases from V and 0 bases from J, leaving 27 bases between. The CDR3 has 20 amino acids. CDR3 amino acids: CASIKPGTPEPSSYNSPLHF. DNA of the CDR3: TGTGCCAGTATCAAACCCGGGACACCAGAACCAAGCTCCTATAATTCACCCCTCCACTTT.

The chain combines TRBV2 with TRBJ2-7; TRBD2 matches 10 bases. V lost 5 bases and J lost 2; bases outside the gene matches: 3. Germline V gives CDR1 SNHLY, CDR2 FYNNEI. CDR3 length equals 14 residues. The CDR3 DNA follows: TGTGCCAGCAGTTTAGCGGGGGGTCCCTACGAGCAGTACTTC. Residues: CASSLAGGPYEQYF.

This chain joins TRBV7-2 and TRBJ2-7; 10 positions agree with TRBD2. The CDR3 has 15 residues. V lost 2 bases and J lost 3; bases outside the gene matches: 4. Germline V lookup: CDR1 SGHTA, CDR2 FQGNSA. The CDR3 nucleotides read TGTGCCAGCAGCTTAATAGCGGGGGGAGACTACGAGCAGTACTTC. As protein: CASSLIAGGDYEQYF.

The chain employs TRBV21-1 and TRBJ2-7; the table's D gene call, TRBD2, was not cross checked with the DNA. TRBV21-1 counts as a pseudogene. The CDR3 spans 17 residues. In nucleotides, the CDR3 is TGTGCCAGCAGCAGCTTCGGGACTAGCGGGGGGGCGCTCGAGCAGTACTTC. Its translation is CASSSFGTSGGALEQYF.

Concerning this clone: At one end the junction does not follow the germline gene, possibly because of a read error. This chain's CDR3 is CASSEGSNNSPLHF. CDR3 DNA sequence: TGTGCCAGCAGTGAAGGCTCCAATAATTCACCCCTCCACTTT. This chain links TRBV25-1 with TRBJ1-6, with no clear D. This CDR3 is 14 amino acids long. Germline V lookup: CDR1 MGHDK, CDR2 SYGVNS. Together with reference TRBV25-1 and TRBJ1-6, the CDR3 gives the full variable domain: EADIYQTPRYLVIGTGKKITLECSQTMGHDKMYWYQQDPGMELHLIHYSYGVNSTEKGDLSSESTVSRIRTEHFPLTLESARPSHTSQYLCASSEGSNNSPLHFGNGTRLTVT.

This chain links TRBV15 with TRBJ2-1; D unresolved. Germline CDR1 LNHNV, CDR2 YYDKDF (reference sequence). Deletions cut 0 bases from V and 4 bases from J, with 7 bases between. This CDR3 comprises 14 residues. CDR3 in amino acids: CATSRERWYNEQFF. Here the CDR3 DNA reads TGTGCCACCAGCAGAGAACGGTGGTACAATGAGCAGTTCTTC.

The chain couples TRBV2 to TRBJ1-2, with a tentative D call TRBD1 (5 bases). The CDR3 spans 15 residues. V dropped 2 bases and J dropped 0 bases, with 10 bases sitting between them. The germline V gene encodes CDR1 SNHLY and CDR2 FYNNEI. Here the CDR3 reads CASSEQQGSNYGYTF. CDR3 bases: TGTGCCAGCAGTGAACAGCAGGGATCTAACTATGGCTACACCTTC.

The chain combines TRBV27 with TRBJ1-2, with TRBD1 as a possible D gene (5 bases). Per the germline V gene, CDR1 is MNHEY and CDR2 is SMNVEV (reference sequence). This CDR3 region has 13 residues. The ends were cut back, 8 bases at V and 0 bases at J, with 10 bases in the middle. In DNA form, the CDR3 reads TGTGCCAGCGGGGCACCTTCTAACTATGGCTACACCTTC. Its protein is CASGAPSNYGYTF.

This chain links TRBV2 with TRBJ2-1; the D is unclear. CDR1 SNHLY and CDR2 FYNNEI come from the germline V gene. This CDR3 region has 14 residues. V dropped 0 bases and J dropped 6 bases, with 9 bases sitting between them. The CDR3, as DNA: TGTGCCAGCAGTGAAGCCCCCTCCAGCAATGAGCAGTTCTTC. It codes for CASSEAPSSNEQFF.

The chain is built from TRBV7-2 and TRBJ1-1, with a tentative D call TRBD1 (5 bases). The CDR3 extends over 14 amino acids. V was clipped by 2 bases and J by 8 bases, with 15 bases between them. Germline V CDR1 and CDR2: SGHTA, FQGNSA. The CDR3 nucleotides are TGTGCCAGCAGCTTACGTATGTCGAGGACAGAAGCTTTCTTT. Translated, it gives CASSLRMSRTEAFF.

This clone has just a few counts. The chain carries TRBV18 and TRBJ1-5, with TRBD1 matching over 7 bases. Germline V gene data show CDR1 as KGHSH and CDR2 as LQKENI. With V trimmed by 5 bases and J by 5 bases, 9 bases remained unmatched. There are 15 residues in the CDR3. The CDR3 sequence: CASSEAGGFDQPQHF. The DNA for the CDR3 is TGTGCCAGCTCAGAAGCAGGGGGTTTCGATCAGCCCCAGCATTTT.

V usage is TRBV6-5 and J usage is TRBJ2-5; possible D gene TRBD2, 6 bases. The end of the DNA aligns better with TRBJ2-7, so the J call may be wrong. The CDR3 consists of 15 residues. Per the germline V gene, CDR1 is MNHEY and CDR2 is SVGAGI. The CDR3 protein is CASSPAGTLRYEQYF. For the CDR3, the DNA is TGTGCCAGCAGTCCCGCCGGGACTCTCCGGTACGAGCAGTACTTC.

The V call is TRBV19, the J call TRBJ2-4, with 7 nucleotides matching TRBD1. Germline CDR1 and CDR2: LNHDA and SQIVND (reference sequence). CDR3 length: 14 residues. The V gene end was trimmed by 9 bases and the J gene end by 7 bases; junction bases not matched to a gene: 12. CDR3 residues: CASRQGLGENIQYF. CDR3 nucleotides: TGTGCCAGCCGACAGGGTTTGGGGGAGAACATTCAGTACTTC.

The V call is TRBV7-9, the J call TRBJ2-3; TRBD2 matches 13 bases. CDR1 is SEHNR and CDR2 is FQNEAQ in the germline V gene (reference sequence). There are 17 residues in the CDR3. The ends lost 5 bases at V and 2 bases at J; junction bases unmatched: 7. The CDR3 protein is CASSPGTSGTLTDTQYF. CDR3 nucleotide sequence: TGTGCCAGCAGCCCTGGGACTAGCGGGACCCTCACAGATACGCAGTATTTT.

The chain has TRBV25-1 and TRBJ1-2; the D is unclear. V dropped 6 bases and J dropped 2 bases, with 10 bases sitting between them. CDR1 MGHDK and CDR2 SYGVNS come from the germline V gene. The CDR3 totals 13 residues. The CDR3 region has the DNA TGTGCCAGCAGGGGAGGTGTAAACTATGGCTACACCTTC. Encoded protein: CASRGGVNYGYTF.

The chain couples TRBV9 to TRBJ2-2, with D perhaps TRBD2 (6 bases). Trimming took 3 bases from V and 7 from J, leaving 19 bases between them. CDR3 length: 16 amino acids. CDR1 SGDLS and CDR2 YYNGEE come from the germline V gene. The CDR3 sequence: CASSGPSTPGVGELFF. The CDR3 bases are TGTGCCAGCAGCGGACCCAGCACCCCGGGGGTCGGGGAGCTGTTTTTT.

This chain connects TRBV11-2 to TRBJ2-1, with 8 bases fitting TRBD1. The germline V gene has CDR1 SGHAT and CDR2 FQNNGV. The CDR3 spans 15 residues. V dropped 6 bases and J dropped 2; count of bases not matched to a gene: 6. As DNA, the CDR3 is TGTGCCAGCAGTCCCCGGGACAGGACCTACAATGAGCAGTTCTTC. The encoded protein is CASSPRDRTYNEQFF. Filled out from reference TRBV11-2 and TRBJ2-1, the complete variable domain reads EAGVAQSPRYKIIEKRQSVAFWCNPISGHATLYWYQQILGQGPKLLIQFQNNGVVDDSQLPKDRFSAERLKGVDSTLKIQPAKLEDSAVYLCASSPRDRTYNEQFFGPGTRLTVL.

The V and J genes are TRBV19 and TRBJ2-3; TRBD2 matches 12 bases. The CDR3 has 17 amino acids. Per germline, CDR1 LNHDA and CDR2 SQIVND (reference sequence). V lost 6 bases and J lost 2; bases outside the gene matches: 9. The CDR3 loop reads CASSVTSGGFTTDTQYF. For the CDR3, the DNA is TGTGCCAGTAGCGTGACTAGCGGGGGTTTTACCACAGATACGCAGTATTTT. Using reference TRBV19 and TRBJ2-3 for the parts outside the CDR3, the full variable domain is DGGITQSPKYLFRKEGQNVTLSCEQNLNHDAMYWYRQDPGQGLRLIYYSQIVNDFQKGDIAEGYSVSREKKESFPLTVTSAQKNPTAFYLCASSVTSGGFTTDTQYFGPGTRLTVL.

CDR3 region: CSGGLVGLTDTQYF. CDR3 nucleotide sequence: TGCAGCGGGGGGCTGGTGGGCCTCACAGATACGCAGTATTTT. The V call is TRBV29-1, the J call TRBJ2-3; a possible D gene is TRBD1 (6 bases). The germline V gene encodes CDR1 SQVTM and CDR2 ANQGSEA. Trimming took off 7 bases at V and 2 bases at J, with 16 bases between the two ends. The CDR3 is 14 amino acids.

This clone occurred a few times. An end of the junction differs from the germline gene, which may be a read error. The chain uses TRBV7-9 and TRBJ1-1, with 7 positions matching TRBD1. The germline V gene has CDR1 SEHNR and CDR2 FQNEAQ (reference sequence). The CDR3 has 14 residues. The CDR3 bases are TGTTCCAGCAGTCCTGGACCCAGGGGGTCTGAAGCTTTCTTT. It yields the protein CSSSPGPRGSEAFF.

This chain links TRBV7-2 with TRBJ2-1; 7 nucleotides align to TRBD1. From germline, CDR1 is SGHTA and CDR2 FQGNSA. The trim removed 5 bases at V and 4 bases at J, leaving 8 bases unmatched. The CDR3 contains 15 residues. The DNA of the CDR3 is TGTGCCAGCAGCCCGGACAGGAGGTCTTACAATGAGCAGTTCTTC. As protein: CASSPDRRSYNEQFF.

The chain has TRBV23-1 and TRBJ2-3, with 8 nucleotides matching TRBD2. TRBV23-1 is reported as an ORF; its role is uncertain. V shed 3 bases, J shed 6 bases, and the junction held 2 bases outside the gene matches. This CDR3 spans 13 amino acids. The DNA of the CDR3 is TGCGCCAGCAGTCAGCCGGGGGGGGATACGCAGTATTTT. It yields the protein CASSQPGGDTQYF.

The CDR3 reads CASSYSNGGNEKLFF. CDR3 bases: TGTGCCAGCAGTTACTCGAACGGGGGTAATGAAAAACTGTTTTTT. The V call is TRBV6-5, the J call TRBJ1-4; D is possibly TRBD1 (5 bases). This CDR3 spans 15 amino acids. Trimming pared 0 bases from V and 4 bases from J, leaving 9 bases between. Per germline, CDR1 MNHEY and CDR2 SVGAGI.

This chain links TRBV7-9 with TRBJ1-1, with D hard to call. This CDR3 contains 14 residues. The V gene's germline CDR1 is SEHNR and CDR2 FQNEAQ (reference sequence). With 5 bases removed from V and 7 bases from J, the gap between germline ends came to 17 bases. The CDR3 sequence is CASSPPSAESEAFF. The CDR3 DNA reads TGTGCCAGCAGCCCCCCGAGTGCTGAAAGTGAAGCTTTCTTT.

This sequence joins TRBV11-1 and TRBJ2-2; 9 nucleotides line up with TRBD1. The CDR3 spans 14 residues. The ends lost 5 bases at V and 5 bases at J; junction bases unmatched: 3. From germline, CDR1 is SGHAT and CDR2 FQDESV (reference sequence). CDR3 in DNA: TGTGCCAGCAGCCGTGGACAGGGGACCGGGGAGCTGTTTTTT. It is translated as CASSRGQGTGELFF.

The genes are TRBV7-2 and TRBJ2-5; TRBD2 agrees at 13 bases. There are 14 residues in the CDR3. V was pared by 10 bases and J by 4 bases, with 6 bases of the junction left unmatched. CDR1 SGHTA and CDR2 FQGNSA come from the germline V gene. This chain's CDR3 is CATRLAGGLETQYF. In DNA form, the CDR3 reads TGTGCCACCCGACTAGCGGGGGGACTAGAGACCCAGTACTTC.

The V gene is TRBV2, the J gene TRBJ2-1; TRBD1 matches at 10 bases. The CDR3 spans 14 residues. Trimming cost V 6 bases and J 11 bases; bases outside gene matches: 10. The germline gives CDR1 SNHLY, CDR2 FYNNEI. Here the CDR3 DNA reads TGTGCCAGCAGGGGGACAGGGGCAGTTTGGAAGCAGTTCTTC. This gives the protein CASRGTGAVWKQFF. Full variable domain (rest looked up from reference TRBV2 and TRBJ2-1): EPEVTQTPSHQVTQMGQEVILRCVPISNHLYFYWYRQILGQKVEFLVSFYNNEISEKSEIFDDQFSVERPDGSNFTLKIRSTKLEDSAMYFCASRGTGAVWKQFFGPGTRLTVL.

This clone was detected only a few times. The CDR3 sequence is CAASGTYNEQFF. DNA for the CDR3: TGTGCTGCTAGCGGGACCTACAATGAGCAGTTCTTC. The chain recombines TRBV25-1 with TRBJ2-1; 9 bases agree with TRBD2. Germline V gene sequence: CDR1 MGHDK, CDR2 SYGVNS. This CDR3 is built from 12 residues.

The V gene is TRBV7-3, the J gene TRBJ1-2; TRBD1 aligns across 8 bases. Unmatched junction bases numbered 17, after V lost 2 bases and J lost 6 bases. The CDR3 totals 18 residues. From germline, CDR1 is SGHTA and CDR2 FQGTGA. In DNA, the CDR3 is TGTGCCAGCAGCTTACCAAGCCGACAGGGGTCTGGGGCTAATGGCTACACCTTC. Amino acid sequence: CASSLPSRQGSGANGYTF.

This chain links TRBV2 with TRBJ2-1; 11 bases fit TRBD2. CDR3 length: 14 residues. V lost 3 bases, J lost 10 bases, and 5 bases stayed unmatched. CDR1 is SNHLY, CDR2 FYNNEI, per germline. DNA of the CDR3: TGTGCCAGCAGTGAGGTTAGCGGGGGGGCAGAGCAGTTCTTC. It encodes CASSEVSGGAEQFF.

Remarks on this clone: Other DNA variants within this sample encode the same CDR3. This chain links TRBV5-1 with TRBJ2-3; tentative D call: TRBD2 (6 bases). The CDR3 is 14 residues long. CDR1 is SGHRS and CDR2 is YFSETQ in the germline V gene. Trimming left V 0 bases short and J 1 base short, with 6 bases between. CDR3 sequence reads: CASSLGGGTDTQYF. In DNA form, the CDR3 reads TGCGCCAGCAGCTTGGGCGGGGGCACAGATACGCAGTATTTT.

This chain links TRBV29-1 with TRBJ2-7; TRBD2 matches 7 bases. Germline V gene lookup returns CDR1 SQVTM and CDR2 ANQGSEA. This CDR3 comprises 13 residues. V lost 3 bases and J lost 6; bases outside the gene matches: 8. The CDR3 nucleotides are TGCAGCGTTGAGGGGGGGAGCCGATCCGAGCAGTACTTC. It yields the protein CSVEGGSRSEQYF.